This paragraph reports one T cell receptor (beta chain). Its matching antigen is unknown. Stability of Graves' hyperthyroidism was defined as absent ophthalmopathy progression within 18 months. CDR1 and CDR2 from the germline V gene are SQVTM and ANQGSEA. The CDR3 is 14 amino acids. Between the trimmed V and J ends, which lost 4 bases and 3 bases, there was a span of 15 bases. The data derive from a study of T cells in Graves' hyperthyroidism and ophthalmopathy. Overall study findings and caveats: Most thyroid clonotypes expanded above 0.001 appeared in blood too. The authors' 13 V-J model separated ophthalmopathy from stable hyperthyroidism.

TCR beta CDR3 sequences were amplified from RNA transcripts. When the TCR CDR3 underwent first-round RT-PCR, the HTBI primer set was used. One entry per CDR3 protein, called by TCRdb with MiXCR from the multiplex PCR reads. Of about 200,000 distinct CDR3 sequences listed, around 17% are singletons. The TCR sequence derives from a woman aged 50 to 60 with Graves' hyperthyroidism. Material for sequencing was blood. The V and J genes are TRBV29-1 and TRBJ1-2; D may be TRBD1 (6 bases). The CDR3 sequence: CSVGGGGGDYGYTF. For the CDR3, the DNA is TGCAGCGTTGGGGGGGGCGGAGGAGACTATGGCTACACCTTC.